This TCR beta chain was found in a study of CD8+ T cells in alopecia areata. Study observations and caveats: Administration of tofacitinib significantly diminished scalp clonality and expanded CD8+ clones within the top 100.

About this clone itself: The target antigen is unknown.

The treatment is: oral pan-JAK inhibitor, 5-10 mg twice daily. After isolation, RNA underwent reverse transcription to generate cDNA as the sequencing template. Assay: immunoSEQ multiplex PCR; the TCRdb copy retains only in-frame clones and omits some. The sample yields about 120,000 clones, around 53% seen once. The CDR3 runs 12 residues. Germline V gene lookup returns CDR1 MNHEY and CDR2 SMNVEV (reference sequence). V was shortened by 3 bases and J by 9 bases, with 11 bases between the two germline ends. The chain links TRBV27 to TRBJ2-5, with D tentatively TRBD1 (6 bases). This TCR came from a human donor with alopecia areata. This specimen consisted of CD4+ T cells sorted from blood, obtained at week 4, from a patient treated with tofacitinib. The CDR3 DNA sequence: TGTGCCAGCAGTTTGGGGGCCGGGGCCCAGTACTTC. Protein: CASSLGAGAQYF.